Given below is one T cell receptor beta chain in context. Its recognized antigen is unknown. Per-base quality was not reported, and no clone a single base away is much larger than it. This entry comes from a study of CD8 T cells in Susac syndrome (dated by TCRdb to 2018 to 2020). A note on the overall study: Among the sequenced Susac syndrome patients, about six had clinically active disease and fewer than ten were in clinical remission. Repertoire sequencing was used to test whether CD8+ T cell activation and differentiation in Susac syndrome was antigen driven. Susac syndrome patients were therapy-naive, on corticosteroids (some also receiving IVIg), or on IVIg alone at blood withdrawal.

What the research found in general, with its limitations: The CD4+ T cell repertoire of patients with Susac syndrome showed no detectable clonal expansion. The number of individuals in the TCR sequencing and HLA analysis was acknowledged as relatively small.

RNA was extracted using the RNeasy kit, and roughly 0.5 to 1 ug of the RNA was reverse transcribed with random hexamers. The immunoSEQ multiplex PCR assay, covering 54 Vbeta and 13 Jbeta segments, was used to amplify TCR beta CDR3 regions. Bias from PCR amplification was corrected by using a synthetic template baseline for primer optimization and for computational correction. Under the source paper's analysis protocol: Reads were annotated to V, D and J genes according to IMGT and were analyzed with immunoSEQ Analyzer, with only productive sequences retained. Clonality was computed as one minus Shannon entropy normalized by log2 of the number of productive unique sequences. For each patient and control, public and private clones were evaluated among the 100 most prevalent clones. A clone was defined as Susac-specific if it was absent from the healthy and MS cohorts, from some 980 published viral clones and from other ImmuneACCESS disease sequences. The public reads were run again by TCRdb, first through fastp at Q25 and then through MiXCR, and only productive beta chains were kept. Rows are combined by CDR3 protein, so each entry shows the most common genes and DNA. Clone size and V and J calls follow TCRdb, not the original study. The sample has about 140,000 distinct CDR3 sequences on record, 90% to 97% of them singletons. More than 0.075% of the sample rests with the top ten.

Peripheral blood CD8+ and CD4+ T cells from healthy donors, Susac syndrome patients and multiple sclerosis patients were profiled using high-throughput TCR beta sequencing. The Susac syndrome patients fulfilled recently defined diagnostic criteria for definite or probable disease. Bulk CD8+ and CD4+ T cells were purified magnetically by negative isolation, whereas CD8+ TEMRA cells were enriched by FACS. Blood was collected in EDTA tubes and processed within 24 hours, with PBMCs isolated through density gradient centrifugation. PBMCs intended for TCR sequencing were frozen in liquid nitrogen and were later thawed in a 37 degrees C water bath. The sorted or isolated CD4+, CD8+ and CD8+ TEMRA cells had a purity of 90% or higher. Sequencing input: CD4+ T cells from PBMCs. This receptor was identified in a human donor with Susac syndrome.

The nucleotide sequence is given as TGCAGTGCTAGGGGCGGGAGTACCGAGCAGTACTTC. Its amino acids are CSARGGSTEQYF. The rearrangement combines TRBV20-1 with TRBJ2-7; TRBD2 matches 7 bases in the middle. V trim: 3 bases; J trim: 6 bases; unmatched bases: 5. The CDR3, from cysteine to phenylalanine, totals 12 residues. Here the CDR3 DNA is all that survives: 36 bases in frame from base 1. The CDR1 and CDR2 encoded by the germline V gene (reference sequence) are DFQATT and SNEGSKA.